Listed below are T cell receptor beta chains from one sample, sequenced in a study of blood T cells in healthy people across ages. TCRdb reanalysed the 5' RACE reads using MiXCR and keeps one entry per CDR3 protein. The sample has around 1,000,000 distinct CDR3 sequences, approximately 25% seen once; the top ten hold approximately 0.79%. A further study also used this sample, focusing on T cells of mothers and their children.

Sequencing used blood. The receptor set was obtained from a girl aged 2 to 9 in good health. CDR3s include the opening cysteine and the closing phenylalanine or tryptophan. D genes are given only for firm matches. Expanded clones get a size class; other rows say once, few or many, or leave the size out.

j_call d_call v_call clone_size cdr3_nt cdr3_aa
TRBJ2-3 - TRBV12-3/TRBV12-4 - TGTGCCAGCAAGAGGGACTTCACAGATACGCAGTATTTT CASKRDFTDTQYF
TRBJ2-7 - TRBV4-2 few TGTGCCAGCAGCCAAGAACCGACGTGGGAGCAGTACTTC CASSQEPTWEQYF
TRBJ1-4 - TRBV11-1 - TGTGCCAGCAGCTTAGAACTACAGGATTTTACCCCTGCAACTAATGAAAAACTGTTTTTT CASSLELQDFTPATNEKLFF
TRBJ2-3 - TRBV29-1 few TGCAGCGTTGAAGGGCCTAAGACAGTTAATACGCAGTATTTT CSVEGPKTVNTQYF
TRBJ2-7 - TRBV6-1 - TGTGCCAGCAAGGAAACTGGTACATACGAGCAGTACTTC CASKETGTYEQYF
TRBJ2-7 TRBD2 TRBV6-2/TRBV6-3 few TGTGCCAGCAGTTACGTCCTAGCGGATGACTCCTACGAGCAGTACTTC CASSYVLADDSYEQYF
TRBJ2-1 TRBD2 TRBV6-5 few TGTGCCAGCAATCGCGGGAGCATCAATGAGCAGTTCTTC CASNRGSINEQFF
TRBJ2-5 - TRBV7-7 few TGTGCTAGCAGCTTAGCTTGGGCCGGGGTCGAGACCCAGTACTTC CASSLAWAGVETQYF
TRBJ1-1 - TRBV29-1 few TGCAGCGTTGGTCCGAGCACTGAAGCTTTCTTT CSVGPSTEAFF
TRBJ2-5 TRBD2 TRBV20-1 - TGCAGTGCTAGAGATAGCGGGAGCCTCCAAGAGACCCAGTACTTC CSARDSGSLQETQYF
TRBJ2-7 TRBD2 TRBV3-1 - TGTGCCAGCAGCCCCCTCGGGACTAGCGGGACCGAGCAGTACTTC CASSPLGTSGTEQYF
TRBJ1-2 - TRBV29-1 - TGCAGCGTTGCCCTCATCGGGGTTGGCTATGGCTACACCTTC CSVALIGVGYGYTF
TRBJ2-3 - TRBV7-2 - TGTGCCAGCAGCTTAGATGGGGCTAACACAGATACGCAGTATTTT CASSLDGANTDTQYF
TRBJ1-1 - TRBV10-3 few TGTGCCATCAGTGAGTCGGAGGGGCGAACGAACACTGAAGCTTTCTTT CAISESEGRTNTEAFF
TRBJ2-7 - TRBV20-1 - TGCAGTGCTAGGCACAGGGCAACTTTGGTGCAGTACTTC CSARHRATLVQYF
TRBJ2-5 - TRBV11-2 few TGTGCCAGCAGCCGACCGGGACACGCAGAGACCCAGTACTTC CASSRPGHAETQYF
TRBJ2-7 TRBD1 TRBV10-1 - TGCGCCGGGTCAGGGGGCAACGAGCAGTACTTC CAGSGGNEQYF
TRBJ2-1 - TRBV18 few TGTGCCAGCTCACCACAAGGGGCGCGTGAGCAGTTCTTC CASSPQGAREQFF
TRBJ1-2 TRBD1 TRBV25-1 - TGTGCCAGCAGGACAGGGGAACCCTATGGCTACACCTTC CASRTGEPYGYTF
TRBJ2-3 - TRBV10-3 - TGTGCCATCAGTGGGGAGATCCGGGGGCAGGGAGATACGCAGTATTTT CAISGEIRGQGDTQYF
TRBJ2-5 - TRBV6-1 few TGTGCCAGCAGCGCAATAGGGGGACGAGAGACCCAGTACTTC CASSAIGGRETQYF
TRBJ2-7 - TRBV3-1 - TGTGCCAGCAGCGTAAGGACCTCGGGGGAGCAGTACTTC CASSVRTSGEQYF
TRBJ2-1 - TRBV29-1 - TGCAGCGTGGCCTCCGGGACACGAGGCCCGTACAATGAGCAGTTCTTC CSVASGTRGPYNEQFF
TRBJ2-2 TRBD1 TRBV29-1 few TGCAGCGTTCAAATACAGGGGAGGAACACCGGGGAGCTGTTTTTT CSVQIQGRNTGELFF
TRBJ2-5 TRBD1 TRBV4-3 - TGCGCCAGCAGCCAAGATGGGGACAGGAAAGAGACCCAGTACTTC CASSQDGDRKETQYF
TRBJ2-1 TRBD2 TRBV27 few TGTGCCAGCAGTTTCGGGATTGGACTAGCGAACTACAATGAGCAGTTCTTC CASSFGIGLANYNEQFF
TRBJ2-5 - TRBV29-1 - TGCAGCGTTCAGGGCAGGGGAAAAGAGACCCAGTACTTC CSVQGRGKETQYF
TRBJ1-1 TRBD1 TRBV29-1 - TGCAGCGGGGACAGATCGAACACTGAAGCTTTCTTT CSGDRSNTEAFF
TRBJ2-1 TRBD2 TRBV18 few TGTGCCAGCTCACAGAATAGCGGGGCCACCTACAATGAGCAGTTCTTC CASSQNSGATYNEQFF
TRBJ2-7 TRBD2 TRBV20-1 - TGCAGTGCTAGAGATCGGGGGGTCCCCTCCTACGAGCAGTACTTC CSARDRGVPSYEQYF
TRBJ2-1 - TRBV21-1 - TGTGCCAGCAGCGAACAACGATACAATGAGCAGTTCTTC CASSEQRYNEQFF
TRBJ2-5 TRBD2 TRBV7-9 - TGTGCCAGCAGCTTAGGGGAGCGGGGGGACGTGGAGACCCAGTACTTC CASSLGERGDVETQYF
TRBJ2-7 - TRBV7-2 few TGTGCCAGCAGCTTAACAGTGGTCGGGGAATTGGAAGAGCAGTACTTC CASSLTVVGELEEQYF
TRBJ1-5 - TRBV2 few TGTGCCAGCAGTGAAGGAAGACGGCGCAATCAGCCCCAGCATTTT CASSEGRRRNQPQHF
TRBJ1-2 - TRBV6-6 many TGTGCCAGCAGCCCTGGCCTCCCTCCCGGGTACTATGGCTACACCTTC CASSPGLPPGYYGYTF
TRBJ2-3 - TRBV10-1 - TGCGCCAGCATCACGCGCAGGGGCGGCAGTGAGACCCAGTACTTT CASITRRGGSETQYF
TRBJ2-3 - TRBV11-1 - TGTGCCAGCAGCTCCCGGGGTTCAGGGCGCACAGATACGCAGTATTTT CASSSRGSGRTDTQYF
TRBJ2-7 - TRBV28 - TGTGCCAGCAGTTTTCAGGGGCCAACCTCCTACGAGCAGTACTTC CASSFQGPTSYEQYF
TRBJ1-2 - TRBV11-2 - TGTGCCAGCAGCTGGTTACAGGTGGATGGCTACACCTTC CASSWLQVDGYTF
TRBJ2-7 - TRBV28 few TGTGCCAGCAGTCTAGTGGGACGGGGCTACGAGCAGTACTTC CASSLVGRGYEQYF
TRBJ2-1 - TRBV5-8 few TGTGCCAGCAGCTGGGGATTGTACAATGAGCAGTTCTTC CASSWGLYNEQFF
TRBJ2-3 TRBD1 TRBV5-1 - TGCGCCAGCAGCCTAGATGGACAGGCCGGCACAGATACGCAGTATTTT CASSLDGQAGTDTQYF
TRBJ2-1 TRBD1 TRBV5-1 - TGCGCCAGCAGCGCAGGACAGGACTCCTACAATGGGCAGTTCTTC CASSAGQDSYNGQFF
TRBJ2-7 TRBD2 TRBV29-1 - TGCAGCGTTGTTCCTAGCGGGAGTAACAACGAGCAGTACTTC CSVVPSGSNNEQYF
TRBJ1-4 - TRBV5-1 few TGCGCCAGCAGCTTGGAGGGGTCGGGGGATGAAAAACTGTTTTTT CASSLEGSGDEKLFF
TRBJ2-7 - TRBV20-1 - TGCAGTGCTAACACGGAGATTAACCACGAGCAGTACTTC CSANTEINHEQYF
TRBJ2-3 - TRBV29-1 - TGCAGCGTAGTACAGCAAGATACGCAGTATTTT CSVVQQDTQYF
TRBJ1-2 - TRBV12-3/TRBV12-4 few TGTGCCAGCAGTTCGACACGAGGGGCGGAAGTCTATGGCTACACCTTC CASSSTRGAEVYGYTF
TRBJ1-4 - TRBV10-3 few TGTGCCATCAGTGACCCTAGTGCGTCTAATGAAAAACTGTTTTTT CAISDPSASNEKLFF